This TCR beta chain was profiled in a study of T cells in Graves' hyperthyroidism and ophthalmopathy. Study-wide results and limits: Most clonotypes that expanded in the thyroid above 0.001 also showed up in blood. For ophthalmopathy, model prediction preceded onset by a median approximately 6 months.

As for this clonotype: Its antigen is unidentified.

Authors of the study amplified TCR beta CDR3 regions from RNA transcripts. First-round RT-PCR of the TCR CDR3 relied on the HTBI primer set. TCRdb ran MiXCR on the multiplex PCR reads and lists one entry per CDR3 protein. The sample has 540,000 or so distinct CDR3 sequences, about 45% seen once. Patients were excluded because of uncontrolled infection, other autoimmune disease, pregnancy or lactation. The source material was peripheral blood or thyroid tissue (not recorded which). The receptor comes from an adult woman with Graves' disease, either hyperthyroidism or ophthalmopathy (not recorded which).

This CDR3 reads CASSLRGGYYGYTF. Here the CDR3 DNA reads TGTGCCAGCAGCCTTAGGGGGGGATACTATGGCTACACCTTC. The rearrangement joins TRBV7-6 to TRBJ1-2, with D possibly being TRBD1 (6 bases). The germline V gene encodes CDR1 SGHVS and CDR2 FNYEAQ. The CDR3 consists of 14 residues. Trimming removed 5 bases from V and 3 bases from J, with 13 bases in between.